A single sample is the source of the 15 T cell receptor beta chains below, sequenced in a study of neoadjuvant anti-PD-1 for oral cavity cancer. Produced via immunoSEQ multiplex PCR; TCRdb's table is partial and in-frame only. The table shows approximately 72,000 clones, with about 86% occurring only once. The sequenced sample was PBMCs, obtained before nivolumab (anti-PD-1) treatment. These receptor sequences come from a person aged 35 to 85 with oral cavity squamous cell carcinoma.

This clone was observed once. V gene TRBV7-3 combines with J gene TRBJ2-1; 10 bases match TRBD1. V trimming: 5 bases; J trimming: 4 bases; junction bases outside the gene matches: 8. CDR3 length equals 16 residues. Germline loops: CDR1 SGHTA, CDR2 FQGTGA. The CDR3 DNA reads TGTGCCAGCAGCCCCCAGGGACAGGGGCGTTACAATGAGCAGTTCTTC. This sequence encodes CASSPQGQGRYNEQFF.

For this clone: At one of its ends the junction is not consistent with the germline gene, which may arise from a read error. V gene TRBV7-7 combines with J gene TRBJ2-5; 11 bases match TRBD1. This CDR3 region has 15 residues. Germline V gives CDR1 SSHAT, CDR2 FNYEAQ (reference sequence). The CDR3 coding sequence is TGTGCTAGCAGTTCTCCGGGACAGGGGGAAGAGACCCAGTACTTC. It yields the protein CASSSPGQGEETQYF.

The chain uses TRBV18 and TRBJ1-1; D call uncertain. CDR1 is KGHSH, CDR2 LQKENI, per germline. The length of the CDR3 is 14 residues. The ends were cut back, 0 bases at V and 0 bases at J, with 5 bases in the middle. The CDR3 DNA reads TGTGCCAGCTCACCACCGTTGGTGAACACTGAAGCTTTCTTT. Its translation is CASSPPLVNTEAFF.

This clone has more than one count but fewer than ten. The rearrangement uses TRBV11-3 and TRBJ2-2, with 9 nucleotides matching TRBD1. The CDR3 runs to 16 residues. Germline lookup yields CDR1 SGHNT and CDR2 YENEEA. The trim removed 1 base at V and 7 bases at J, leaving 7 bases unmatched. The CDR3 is CASSLGRTGDHGELFF. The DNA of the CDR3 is TGTGCCAGCAGCTTAGGACGGACAGGGGATCACGGGGAGCTGTTTTTT.

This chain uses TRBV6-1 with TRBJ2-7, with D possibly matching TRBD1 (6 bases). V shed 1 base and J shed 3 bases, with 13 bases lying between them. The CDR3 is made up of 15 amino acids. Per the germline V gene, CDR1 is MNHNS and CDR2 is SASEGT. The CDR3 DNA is TGTGCCAGCAGTGAAGAAGGCACAGGGAACTACGAGCAGTACTTC. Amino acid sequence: CASSEEGTGNYEQYF.

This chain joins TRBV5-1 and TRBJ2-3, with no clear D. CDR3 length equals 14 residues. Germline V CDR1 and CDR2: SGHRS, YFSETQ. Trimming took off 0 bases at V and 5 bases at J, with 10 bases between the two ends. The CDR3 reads CASSLAGTIDTQYF. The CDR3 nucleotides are TGCGCCAGCAGCTTGGCGGGTACGATAGATACGCAGTATTTT.

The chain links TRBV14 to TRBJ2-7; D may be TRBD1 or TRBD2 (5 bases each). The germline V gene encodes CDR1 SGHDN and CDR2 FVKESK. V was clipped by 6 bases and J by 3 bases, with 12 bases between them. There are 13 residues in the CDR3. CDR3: CASSRSGLYEQYF. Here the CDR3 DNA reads TGTGCCAGCAGTCGATCGGGGCTCTACGAGCAGTACTTC.

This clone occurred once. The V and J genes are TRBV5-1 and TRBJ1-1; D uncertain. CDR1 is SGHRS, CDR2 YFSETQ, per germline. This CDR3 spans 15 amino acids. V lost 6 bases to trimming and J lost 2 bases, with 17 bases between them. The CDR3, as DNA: TGCGCCAGCACCCTATCTCAGACACCTAACACTGAAGCTTTCTTT. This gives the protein CASTLSQTPNTEAFF.

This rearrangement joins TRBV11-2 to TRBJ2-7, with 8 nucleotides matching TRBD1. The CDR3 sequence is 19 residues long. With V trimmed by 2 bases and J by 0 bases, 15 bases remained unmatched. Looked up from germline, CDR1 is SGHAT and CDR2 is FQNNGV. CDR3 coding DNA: TGTGCCAGCAGCTTATTTAAACTCTGGACAGGGTCGTCCTCCTACGAGCAGTACTTC. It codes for CASSLFKLWTGSSSYEQYF.

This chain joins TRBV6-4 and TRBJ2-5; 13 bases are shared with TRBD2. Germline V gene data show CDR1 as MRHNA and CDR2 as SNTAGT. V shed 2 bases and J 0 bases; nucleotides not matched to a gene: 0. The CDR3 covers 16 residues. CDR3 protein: CASSDTSGGDQETQYF. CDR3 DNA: TGTGCCAGCAGTGACACTAGCGGGGGGGACCAAGAGACCCAGTACTTC.

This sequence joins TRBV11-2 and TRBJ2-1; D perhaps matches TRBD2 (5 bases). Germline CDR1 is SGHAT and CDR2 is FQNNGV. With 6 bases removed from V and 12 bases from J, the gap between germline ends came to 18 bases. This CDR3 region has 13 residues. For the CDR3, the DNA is TGTGCCAGCAGTTCACTGGACCTTCGGGGGCAGTTCTTC. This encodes CASSSLDLRGQFF.

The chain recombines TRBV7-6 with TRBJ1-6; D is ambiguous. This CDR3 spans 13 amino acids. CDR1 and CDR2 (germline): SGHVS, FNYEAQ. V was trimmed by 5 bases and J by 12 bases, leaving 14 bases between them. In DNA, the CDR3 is TGTGCCAGCAGCCCTACCACCTCCCTACCCCTCCACTTT. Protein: CASSPTTSLPLHF.

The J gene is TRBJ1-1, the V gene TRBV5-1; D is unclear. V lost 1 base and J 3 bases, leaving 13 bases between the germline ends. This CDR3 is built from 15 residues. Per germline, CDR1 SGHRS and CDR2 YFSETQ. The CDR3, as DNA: TGCGCCAGCAGCTTGCTAGGGAGGTGGGACACTGAAGCTTTCTTT. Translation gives CASSLLGRWDTEAFF.

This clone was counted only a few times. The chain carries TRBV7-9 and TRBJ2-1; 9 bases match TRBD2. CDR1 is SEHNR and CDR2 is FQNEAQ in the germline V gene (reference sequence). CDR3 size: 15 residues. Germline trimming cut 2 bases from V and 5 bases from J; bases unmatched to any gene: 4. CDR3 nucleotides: TGTGCCAGCAGCTTAATAGCGGGGGACAACAATGAGCAGTTCTTC. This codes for CASSLIAGDNNEQFF.

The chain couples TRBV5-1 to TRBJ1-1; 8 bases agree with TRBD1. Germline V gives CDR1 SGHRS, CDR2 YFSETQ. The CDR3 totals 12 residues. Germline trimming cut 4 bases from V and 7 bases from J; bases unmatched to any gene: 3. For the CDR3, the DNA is TGCGCCAGCAGCCCGACAGGGGATGAAGCTTTCTTT. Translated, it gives CASSPTGDEAFF. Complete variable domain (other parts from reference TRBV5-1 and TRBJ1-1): KAGVTQTPRYLIKTRGQQVTLSCSPISGHRSVSWYQQTPGQGLQFLFEYFSETQRNKGNFPGRFSGRQFSNSRSEMNVSTLELGDSALYLCASSPTGDEAFFGQGTRLTVV.